The 26 T cell receptor beta chains in this list originate from one sample, sequenced in a study of graft-versus-host responses after intestinal transplantation. The protocol was immunoSEQ multiplex PCR, while the TCRdb copy is restricted to in-frame clones and leaves out a portion. The sample shows over 45,000 clones, roughly 90% of them seen only once. Sample: PBMCs, taken 26 days after transplant. These receptors originate from a human patient who received an intestinal transplant, so some T cells may come from the graft donor.

This chain uses TRBV10-3 with TRBJ1-5; 7 nucleotides match TRBD1. The CDR3 length is 15 residues. Germline V gives CDR1 ENHRY, CDR2 SYGVKD. The J segment lost 3 bases and the V segment lost 3 bases, leaving 5 bases of the junction unmatched. This CDR3 reads CAISDKGQPNQPQHF. The CDR3 nucleotides read TGTGCCATCAGTGACAAGGGACAGCCCAATCAGCCCCAGCATTTT.

The chain has TRBV28 and TRBJ2-2, with D perhaps TRBD1 (5 bases). There are 16 residues in the CDR3. Germline loops: CDR1 MDHEN, CDR2 SYDVKM. Between the trimmed V and J ends, which lost 3 bases and 7 bases, there was a span of 18 bases. The CDR3 loop reads CASSFGPGQGIGELFF. In nucleotides, the CDR3 is TGTGCCAGCAGTTTCGGCCCAGGGCAGGGTATCGGGGAGCTGTTTTTT. Full variable domain (missing parts from reference TRBV28 and TRBJ2-2): DVKVTQSSRYLVKRTGEKVFLECVQDMDHENMFWYRQDPGLGLRLIYFSYDVKMKEKGDIPEGYSVSREKKERFSLILESASTNQTSMYLCASSFGPGQGIGELFFGEGSRLTVL.

This chain connects TRBV6-5 to TRBJ2-7; no firm D call. V was cut by 2 bases and J by 2 bases, with 10 bases left in between. This CDR3 spans 14 amino acids. Per the germline V gene, CDR1 is MNHEY and CDR2 is SVGAGI. CDR3 sequence: CASSYVAPPYEQYF. The DNA of the CDR3 is TGTGCCAGCAGTTACGTGGCTCCTCCCTACGAGCAGTACTTC.

This chain uses TRBV5-1 with TRBJ2-6, with a weak D call TRBD1 (6 bases). CDR3 length: 18 amino acids. Trimming left V 2 bases short and J 4 bases short, with 19 bases between. CDR1 SGHRS and CDR2 YFSETQ come from the germline V gene. The CDR3 is CASSFFAGELTGANVLTF. The CDR3 DNA reads TGCGCCAGCAGCTTCTTCGCAGGGGAACTTACCGGGGCCAACGTCCTGACTTTC.

The V gene is TRBV28, the J gene TRBJ2-5, with TRBD1 matching 8 bases. Germline V gene sequence: CDR1 MDHEN, CDR2 SYDVKM. With V trimmed by 5 bases and J by 2 bases, 10 bases remained unmatched. The CDR3 covers 16 residues. The CDR3 loop reads CASSHSGQGTQETQYF. The DNA of the CDR3 is TGTGCCAGCAGTCACTCCGGACAGGGAACTCAAGAGACCCAGTACTTC.

V and J are TRBV7-8 and TRBJ2-5; TRBD2 matches at 10 bases. The CDR3 is 15 amino acids. Germline CDR1 SGHVS, CDR2 FQNEAQ. Germline trimming cut 7 bases from V and 3 bases from J; bases unmatched to any gene: 8. DNA for the CDR3: TGTGCCAGCACCCTCGTGAGCGGGAGGGAAGAGACCCAGTACTTC. Protein sequence: CASTLVSGREETQYF.

The chain is built from TRBV2 and TRBJ2-7; the D is unclear. The CDR3 runs to 14 residues. Germline V lookup: CDR1 SNHLY, CDR2 FYNNEI. Trimming removed 2 bases at V and 4 bases at J, with 12 bases between. CDR3 DNA: TGTGCCAGCAGTGAATCCAGGCCCTTATACGAGCAGTACTTC. This sequence encodes CASSESRPLYEQYF.

The rearrangement joins TRBV7-8 to TRBJ1-4; 12 bases agree with TRBD1. The CDR3 length is 19 residues. CDR1 is SGHVS and CDR2 is FQNEAQ in the germline V gene. Germline trimming cut 5 bases from V and 3 bases from J; bases unmatched to any gene: 13. In DNA, the CDR3 is TGTGCCAGCAGCCCCCGATTCGGGACAGGGGGCACAGCTAATGAAAAACTGTTTTTT. Translating gives CASSPRFGTGGTANEKLFF.

CDR3 loop: CASSLVPGLAGSYEQYF. In DNA form, the CDR3 reads TGCGCCAGCAGCTTGGTACCCGGACTAGCGGGCTCCTACGAGCAGTACTTC. The chain joins TRBV5-1 to TRBJ2-7; 11 nucleotides match TRBD2. With V trimmed by 0 bases and J by 0 bases, 5 bases remained unmatched. From germline, CDR1 is SGHRS and CDR2 YFSETQ. There are 17 residues in the CDR3.

The chain carries TRBV5-1 and TRBJ2-2, with D uncertain. The CDR3 length is 14 residues. Germline CDR1 and CDR2: SGHRS and YFSETQ. The V and J ends lost 4 bases and 3 bases respectively, with 10 bases between them. In nucleotides, the CDR3 is TGCGCCAGCAGCCCCGCCGGGTACACCGGGGAGCTGTTTTTT. This gives the protein CASSPAGYTGELFF.

The J gene is TRBJ2-7, the V gene TRBV6-1, with D perhaps matching TRBD1 (5 bases). V lost 5 bases to trimming and J lost 7 bases, with 18 bases between them. This CDR3 comprises 14 residues. The germline V gene has CDR1 MNHNS and CDR2 SASEGT. This CDR3 is CASSFQGWGYEQYV. As DNA, the CDR3 is TGTGCCAGCAGTTTCCAGGGATGGGGCTATGAGCAGTACGTC.

The chain recombines TRBV28 with TRBJ2-1; 9 bases fit TRBD2. The germline gives CDR1 MDHEN, CDR2 SYDVKM. J was trimmed by 2 bases and V by 5 bases; bases with no gene match: 10. The CDR3 length is 17 residues. This CDR3 reads CASSGNTWTSAYNEQFF. CDR3 DNA: TGTGCCAGCAGTGGAAACACATGGACTAGCGCCTACAATGAGCAGTTCTTC.

V gene TRBV5-8 combines with J gene TRBJ1-1, with D tentatively TRBD1 (5 bases). The CDR3 consists of 14 residues. Trimming took 4 bases from V and 5 from J, leaving 15 bases between them. CDR1 SGHTS and CDR2 YDEGEE come from the germline V gene. The CDR3 DNA is TGTGCCAGCAGCCCACGGGGGGGTCGAACTGAAGCTTTCTTT. Its translation is CASSPRGGRTEAFF.

The rearrangement links TRBV1 to TRBJ2-3; TRBD2 is the table's D call and was not checked against the DNA. TRBV1 constitutes a pseudogene. This CDR3 region has 18 residues. CDR3 sequence: CTRAGTSVTRGGTDTQYF. The DNA of the CDR3 is TGCACCAGGGCGGGGACTAGCGTCACCCGAGGGGGCACAGATACGCAGTATTTT.

This sequence joins TRBV5-6 and TRBJ1-2; D not certain. The CDR3 is 12 amino acids. The V gene's germline CDR1 is SGHDT and CDR2 YYEEEE. V lost 2 bases and J 8 bases, leaving 10 bases between the germline ends. The DNA for the CDR3 is TGTGCCAGCAGCTTCCAGGAGGGCGGCTACACCTTC. Amino acid sequence: CASSFQEGGYTF.

The V gene is TRBV27, the J gene TRBJ1-5; 7 nucleotides line up with TRBD1. Trimming at V came to 0 bases and at J to 4 bases, leaving 9 bases not matched to a gene. The length of the CDR3 is 17 residues. The germline V gene has CDR1 MNHEY and CDR2 SMNVEV (reference sequence). This CDR3 reads CASSLSGQGGRNQPQHF. As DNA, the CDR3 is TGTGCCAGCAGTTTATCGGGCCAGGGGGGACGGAATCAGCCCCAGCATTTT.

The chain combines TRBV11-1 with TRBJ1-6, with a possible D match to TRBD1 (6 bases). V was cut by 0 bases and J by 7 bases, with 10 bases left in between. Looked up from germline, CDR1 is SGHAT and CDR2 is FQDESV (reference sequence). The CDR3 has 15 amino acids. CDR3 in DNA: TGTGCCAGCAGCTTAGCGGACAGTTTCAATTCACCCCTCCACTTT. It is translated as CASSLADSFNSPLHF.

The gene calls are TRBV4-1 and TRBJ1-4, with 7 bases matching TRBD1. Germline values: CDR1 MGHRA, CDR2 YSYEKL. The V gene end was trimmed by 1 base and the J gene end by 6 bases; junction bases not matched to a gene: 8. The CDR3 contains 16 residues. The CDR3 here is CASSQGQGGVYEKLFF. The CDR3 DNA reads TGCGCCAGCAGCCAAGGGCAGGGGGGCGTGTATGAAAAACTGTTTTTT.

In nucleotides, the CDR3 is TGTGCCAGTGGGCGACAGGGAGTCAATCAGCCCCAGCATTTT. Translated, it gives CASGRQGVNQPQHF. This chain joins TRBV19 and TRBJ1-5; TRBD1 aligns across 7 bases. The junction had 7 bases not matched to a gene; V was cut back by 8 bases and J by 3 bases. This CDR3 is built from 14 residues. Germline V gene lookup returns CDR1 LNHDA and CDR2 SQIVND (reference sequence).

The rearrangement uses TRBV7-9 and TRBJ1-4, with D possibly TRBD1 on 5 matching bases. Germline V CDR1 and CDR2: SEHNR, FQNEAQ (reference sequence). V dropped 5 bases and J dropped 4 bases, with 17 bases sitting between them. This CDR3 has 16 residues. CDR3: CASSPSTGAFNEKLFF. The CDR3 coding sequence is TGTGCCAGCAGCCCGAGCACTGGGGCTTTTAATGAAAAACTGTTTTTT. Together with reference TRBV7-9 and TRBJ1-4, the CDR3 gives the full variable domain: DTGVSQNPRHKITKRGQNVTFRCDPISEHNRLYWYRQTLGQGPEFLTYFQNEAQLEKSRLLSDRFSAERPKGSFSTLEIQRTEQGDSAMYLCASSPSTGAFNEKLFFGSGTQLSVL.

The rearrangement links TRBV27 to TRBJ2-3, with 11 bases matching TRBD2. The CDR3 runs to 17 residues. The V gene end was trimmed by 3 bases and the J gene end by 0 bases; junction bases not matched to a gene: 5. Germline V gene data show CDR1 as MNHEY and CDR2 as SMNVEV (reference sequence). CDR3 in DNA: TGTGCCAGCAGTTTTACTGGACTAGCGGGTAGCACAGATACGCAGTATTTT. Protein product: CASSFTGLAGSTDTQYF.

The V and J genes are TRBV27 and TRBJ1-2; 11 bases are shared with TRBD1. Germline lookup yields CDR1 MNHEY and CDR2 SMNVEV (reference sequence). The CDR3 totals 19 residues. V lost 4 bases to trimming and J lost 2 bases; unmatched junction nucleotides: 15. The CDR3 protein is CASSYHRDRGKVGNYGYTF. CDR3 coding DNA: TGTGCCAGCAGTTACCACAGGGACAGGGGGAAAGTTGGGAACTATGGCTACACCTTC.

This clone is a singleton in its sample. The chain uses TRBV4-2 and TRBJ2-7, with D possibly TRBD1 on 6 matching bases. CDR3 size: 14 residues. Looked up from germline, CDR1 is LGHNA and CDR2 is YNFKEQ. V lost 1 base to trimming and J lost 6 bases, with 13 bases between them. Written as DNA, the CDR3 is TGTGCCAGCAGCCAAGGAACAGGGATGGGCGAGCAGTACTTC. Translated, it gives CASSQGTGMGEQYF.

This chain links TRBV13 with TRBJ2-6; D remains unclear. Germline lookup yields CDR1 PRHDT and CDR2 FYEKMQ (reference sequence). The CDR3 contains 14 residues. V gave up 4 bases and J gave up 2 bases, with 6 bases separating them. The CDR3 sequence: CASSSQTGANVLTF. In DNA, the CDR3 is TGTGCCAGCAGCTCCCAAACTGGGGCCAACGTCCTGACTTTC.

The V gene is TRBV28, the J gene TRBJ1-1, with D hard to call. Trimming took 3 bases from V and 5 from J, leaving 13 bases between them. The CDR3 loop spans 14 amino acids. CDR1 and CDR2 (germline): MDHEN, SYDVKM. CDR3 DNA sequence: TGTGCCAGCAGTTTGGGCATTTTGCAGACTGAAGCTTTCTTT. Its translation: CASSLGILQTEAFF. Filled out from reference TRBV28 and TRBJ1-1, the complete variable domain reads DVKVTQSSRYLVKRTGEKVFLECVQDMDHENMFWYRQDPGLGLRLIYFSYDVKMKEKGDIPEGYSVSREKKERFSLILESASTNQTSMYLCASSLGILQTEAFFGQGTRLTVV.

The chain uses TRBV11-2 and TRBJ2-7, with 7 positions matching TRBD1. Germline CDR1 is SGHAT and CDR2 is FQNNGV. The CDR3 extends over 14 amino acids. The trim removed 5 bases at V and 0 bases at J, leaving 4 bases unmatched. In DNA, the CDR3 is TGTGCCAGCAGCCGGACAGGAGGCTCCTACGAGCAGTACGTC. Translation gives CASSRTGGSYEQYV.